The 23 T cell receptor beta chains given below trace back to one sample, sequenced in a study of blood T cell repertoires in COVID-19. Only in-frame clones appear in the TCRdb table, and some are missing; sequencing was by immunoSEQ multiplex PCR. The data show around 400,000 clones, with about 89% seen just once and roughly 0.86% held by the top ten. Sequencing was done on a sample of PBMCs or T cells enriched from blood (not recorded which). These receptors were taken from a woman between 35 and 50 years old who had been exposed to COVID-19.

The rearrangement links TRBV5-8 to TRBJ1-2, with D perhaps TRBD1 (5 bases). The CDR3 runs 12 residues. V lost 3 bases and J lost 4, with 7 bases in between. CDR1 is SGHTS and CDR2 is YDEGEE in the germline V gene. The chain's CDR3 is CASSWGGYGYTF. Here the CDR3 DNA reads TGTGCCAGCAGCTGGGGGGGCTATGGCTACACCTTC.

This chain joins TRBV27 and TRBJ1-6; TRBD1 matches at 7 bases. The CDR3 has 14 amino acids. V lost 7 bases, J lost 4 bases, and 4 bases stayed unmatched. CDR1 and CDR2 (germline): MNHEY, SMNVEV (reference sequence). In nucleotides, the CDR3 is TGTGCCAGCACTATGGGACAGTATAATTCACCCCTCCACTTT. As protein: CASTMGQYNSPLHF.

This chain connects TRBV5-8 to TRBJ1-6, with 7 bases identical to TRBD1. Looked up from germline, CDR1 is SGHTS and CDR2 is YDEGEE. The V gene end was trimmed by 3 bases and the J gene end by 13 bases; junction bases not matched to a gene: 16. This CDR3 has 16 residues. CDR3: CASSSEQGTLTGPLHF. The CDR3 DNA follows: TGTGCCAGCAGCTCTGAACAGGGGACCCTGACGGGTCCCCTCCACTTT.

This rearrangement joins TRBV12-3 or TRBV12-4 to TRBJ1-5, with D unresolved. This CDR3 comprises 12 residues. The V and J ends lost 5 bases and 3 bases respectively, with 5 bases between them. CDR3 loop: CASSPYNQPQHF. CDR3 in DNA: TGTGCCAGCAGTCCCTACAATCAGCCCCAGCATTTT.

The chain combines TRBV25-1 with TRBJ1-4; D call uncertain. Germline assignment: CDR1 MGHDK and CDR2 SYGVNS. The V and J ends lost 8 bases and 4 bases respectively, with 14 bases between them. This CDR3 region has 14 residues. CDR3 nucleotides: TGTGCCAGCGGGGTCGGGATAGATAATGAAAAACTGTTTTTT. This translates into CASGVGIDNEKLFF.

In nucleotides, the CDR3 is TGCGCCAGCAGCGTAGACAGGGGCGCTAGGAAAAACTATGGCTACACCTTC. Its protein is CASSVDRGARKNYGYTF. The chain recombines TRBV5-1 with TRBJ1-2, with 8 bases matching TRBD1. The CDR3 contains 17 residues. The germline CDR1 and CDR2 sequences are SGHRS and YFSETQ. Germline trimming cut 4 bases from V and 2 bases from J; bases unmatched to any gene: 13.

CDR3 in amino acids: CASSYGHPSTDTQYF. The CDR3 bases are TGTGCCAGCAGTTACGGACACCCTAGCACAGATACGCAGTATTTT. The chain joins TRBV6-5 to TRBJ2-3; D possibly corresponds to TRBD1 (5 bases). The germline V gene encodes CDR1 MNHEY and CDR2 SVGAGI. Trimming cost V 2 bases and J 0 bases, with 9 bases left between them. The CDR3 sequence is 15 residues long.

This clone has only a few counts. The chain carries TRBV29-1 and TRBJ1-1; weak D call: TRBD1 (6 bases). Trimming pared 7 bases from V and 8 bases from J, leaving 20 bases between. Germline CDR1 SQVTM, CDR2 ANQGSEA. The CDR3 sequence is 13 residues long. CDR3 protein: CSAPLLTGSEAFF. The CDR3 nucleotides are TGCAGCGCTCCCCTACTTACAGGGTCGGAAGCTTTCTTT.

The V and J genes are TRBV7-2 and TRBJ2-7; maybe TRBD2 (5 bases). The germline V gene encodes CDR1 SGHTA and CDR2 FQGNSA. The CDR3 covers 13 residues. V was clipped by 5 bases and J by 3 bases, with 11 bases between them. CDR3 bases: TGTGCCAGCAGCCCCTGGGGAGACTACGAGCAGTACTTC. Translation: CASSPWGDYEQYF.

This rearrangement joins TRBV15 to TRBJ1-6, with 10 bases fitting TRBD1. V lost 1 base to trimming and J lost 9 bases; unmatched junction nucleotides: 9. This CDR3 contains 17 residues. Per germline, CDR1 LNHNV and CDR2 YYDKDF (reference sequence). The CDR3 spells CATSRALEGTGVSPLHF. For the CDR3, the DNA is TGTGCCACCAGCAGAGCACTAGAGGGGACAGGGGTTTCACCCCTCCACTTT. Full variable domain (rest looked up from reference TRBV15 and TRBJ1-6): DAMVIQNPRYQVTQFGKPVTLSCSQTLNHNVMYWYQQKSSQAPKLLFHYYDKDFNNEADTPDNFQSRRPNTSFCFLDIRSPGLGDTAMYLCATSRALEGTGVSPLHFGNGTRLTVT.

As regards this clone: Other DNA sequences within the sample encode an identical CDR3. The V gene is TRBV5-1, the J gene TRBJ2-1; 15 bases match TRBD2. The germline V gene has CDR1 SGHRS and CDR2 YFSETQ. The CDR3 spans 15 residues. V trimming: 4 bases; J trimming: 7 bases; junction bases outside the gene matches: 3. CDR3 residues: CASSPGTSGGNEQFF. CDR3 in DNA: TGCGCCAGCAGCCCCGGGACTAGCGGGGGGAATGAGCAGTTCTTC. Full variable domain (outside the CDR3, taken from reference TRBV5-1 and TRBJ2-1): KAGVTQTPRYLIKTRGQQVTLSCSPISGHRSVSWYQQTPGQGLQFLFEYFSETQRNKGNFPGRFSGRQFSNSRSEMNVSTLELGDSALYLCASSPGTSGGNEQFFGPGTRLTVL.

The rearrangement links TRBV15 to TRBJ1-3; D gene ambiguous. CDR1 is LNHNV, CDR2 YYDKDF, per germline (reference sequence). Trimming took 1 base from V and 4 from J, leaving 11 bases between them. This CDR3 spans 15 amino acids. CDR3: CATSRGGASGNTIYF. The DNA for the CDR3 is TGTGCCACCAGCAGAGGGGGAGCGTCGGGAAACACCATATATTTT.

The chain links TRBV9 to TRBJ1-1, with a weak D call TRBD1 (6 bases). Trimming left V 0 bases short and J 2 bases short, with 17 bases between. The CDR3 sequence is 17 residues long. Germline values: CDR1 SGDLS, CDR2 YYNGEE. CDR3 residues: CASSVAPTGQINTEAFF. The CDR3 bases are TGTGCCAGCAGCGTAGCCCCCACGGGACAAATCAACACTGAAGCTTTCTTT.

The chain carries TRBV27 and TRBJ2-7; 11 nucleotides line up with TRBD2. This CDR3 has 18 amino acids. V was clipped by 6 bases and J by 7 bases; unmatched bases: 20. Germline V lookup: CDR1 MNHEY, CDR2 SMNVEV (reference sequence). The CDR3 nucleotides are TGTGCCAGCAGCCTACAGGTGCTAGCGGGAGGCCCGCTCGAGGAGCAGTACTTC. Protein product: CASSLQVLAGGPLEEQYF.

The V and J genes are TRBV29-1 and TRBJ2-7, with a possible D match to TRBD1 (5 bases). The CDR3 contains 14 residues. V shed 0 bases and J shed 0 bases, with 9 bases lying between them. Germline V lookup: CDR1 SQVTM, CDR2 ANQGSEA. This CDR3 is CSVEDKDSSYEQYF. The CDR3 DNA sequence: TGCAGCGTTGAAGATAAAGACAGCTCCTACGAGCAGTACTTC.

The gene calls are TRBV4-2 and TRBJ1-2, with no clear D. V gave up 0 bases and J gave up 4 bases, with 12 bases separating them. The germline gives CDR1 LGHNA, CDR2 YNFKEQ. The CDR3 loop spans 15 amino acids. CDR3 nucleotides: TGTGCCAGCAGCCAAGATTTGCAGAAAACCTATGGCTACACCTTC. Its protein product is CASSQDLQKTYGYTF.

V gene TRBV5-1 combines with J gene TRBJ1-3; D is possibly TRBD1 (5 bases). CDR1 is SGHRS, CDR2 YFSETQ, per germline. There are 15 residues in the CDR3. Trimming cost V 4 bases and J 1 base, with 12 bases left between them. The CDR3 DNA reads as TGCGCCAGCAGCCCTCGCGGGGCATCTGGAAACACCATATATTTT. Translating it yields CASSPRGASGNTIYF.

The J gene is TRBJ2-3, the V gene TRBV27; TRBD2 matches at 7 bases. Trimming took 6 bases from V and 2 from J; bases not matched to a gene: 8. The CDR3 contains 15 residues. The germline V gene encodes CDR1 MNHEY and CDR2 SMNVEV (reference sequence). The CDR3 bases are TGTGCCAGCAGAGGCCAGCGGGATCTCACAGATACGCAGTATTTT. The encoded protein is CASRGQRDLTDTQYF.

The chain combines TRBV7-8 with TRBJ1-2; D is unclear. Trimming took 1 base from V and 4 from J, leaving 22 bases between them. Germline V gene sequence: CDR1 SGHVS, CDR2 FQNEAQ. The CDR3 covers 18 residues. CDR3 nucleotide sequence: TGTGCCAGCAGCTTAGAGGCCCGCGGCCGACCCCGAGTCTATGGCTACACCTTC. It specifies CASSLEARGRPRVYGYTF. Based on the CDR3 plus reference TRBV7-8 and TRBJ1-2, the full variable domain is GAGVSQSPRYKVAKRGQDVALRCDPISGHVSLFWYQQALGQGPEFLTYFQNEAQLDKSGLPSDRFFAERPEGSVSTLKIQRTQQEDSAVYLCASSLEARGRPRVYGYTFGSGTRLTVV.

This chain uses TRBV10-3 with TRBJ2-2; TRBD1 is a possible D gene (6 bases). The CDR3 has 14 residues. Looked up from germline, CDR1 is ENHRY and CDR2 is SYGVKD. V gave up 3 bases and J gave up 3 bases, with 8 bases separating them. DNA for the CDR3: TGTGCCATCAGTGATCCAGGGGACACCGGGGAGCTGTTTTTT. As protein: CAISDPGDTGELFF.

Of note for this clone: This sample also contains other DNA sequences that code for the same CDR3. The CDR3 DNA reads as TGTGCCAGCAGCGTAGCTAGCAGTTCCTACGAGCAGTACTTC. Encoded protein: CASSVASSSYEQYF. The chain combines TRBV9 with TRBJ2-7; D perhaps matches TRBD2 (5 bases). V dropped 0 bases and J dropped 1 base, with 8 bases sitting between them. The CDR3 is 14 amino acids. Germline values: CDR1 SGDLS, CDR2 YYNGEE.

The gene calls are TRBV13 and TRBJ1-2, with TRBD1 as a possible D gene (6 bases). The CDR3 loop spans 15 amino acids. V was trimmed by 5 bases and J by 6 bases, leaving 19 bases between them. The germline gives CDR1 PRHDT, CDR2 FYEKMQ (reference sequence). In nucleotides, the CDR3 is TGTGCCAGCAGCCTGCAGATGGGGGCGCGGAATGGCTACACCTTC. Its protein product is CASSLQMGARNGYTF.

The CDR3 DNA sequence: TGCGCCAGCAGTGAGAATATACAGGGAAATTCACCCCTCCACTTT. Amino acids: CASSENIQGNSPLHF. The chain couples TRBV10-1 to TRBJ1-6, with D tentatively TRBD1 (6 bases). Trimming cost V 2 bases and J 7 bases, with 12 bases left between them. There are 15 residues in the CDR3. Germline CDR1 reads WNHNN; CDR2 reads SYGVQD (reference sequence).